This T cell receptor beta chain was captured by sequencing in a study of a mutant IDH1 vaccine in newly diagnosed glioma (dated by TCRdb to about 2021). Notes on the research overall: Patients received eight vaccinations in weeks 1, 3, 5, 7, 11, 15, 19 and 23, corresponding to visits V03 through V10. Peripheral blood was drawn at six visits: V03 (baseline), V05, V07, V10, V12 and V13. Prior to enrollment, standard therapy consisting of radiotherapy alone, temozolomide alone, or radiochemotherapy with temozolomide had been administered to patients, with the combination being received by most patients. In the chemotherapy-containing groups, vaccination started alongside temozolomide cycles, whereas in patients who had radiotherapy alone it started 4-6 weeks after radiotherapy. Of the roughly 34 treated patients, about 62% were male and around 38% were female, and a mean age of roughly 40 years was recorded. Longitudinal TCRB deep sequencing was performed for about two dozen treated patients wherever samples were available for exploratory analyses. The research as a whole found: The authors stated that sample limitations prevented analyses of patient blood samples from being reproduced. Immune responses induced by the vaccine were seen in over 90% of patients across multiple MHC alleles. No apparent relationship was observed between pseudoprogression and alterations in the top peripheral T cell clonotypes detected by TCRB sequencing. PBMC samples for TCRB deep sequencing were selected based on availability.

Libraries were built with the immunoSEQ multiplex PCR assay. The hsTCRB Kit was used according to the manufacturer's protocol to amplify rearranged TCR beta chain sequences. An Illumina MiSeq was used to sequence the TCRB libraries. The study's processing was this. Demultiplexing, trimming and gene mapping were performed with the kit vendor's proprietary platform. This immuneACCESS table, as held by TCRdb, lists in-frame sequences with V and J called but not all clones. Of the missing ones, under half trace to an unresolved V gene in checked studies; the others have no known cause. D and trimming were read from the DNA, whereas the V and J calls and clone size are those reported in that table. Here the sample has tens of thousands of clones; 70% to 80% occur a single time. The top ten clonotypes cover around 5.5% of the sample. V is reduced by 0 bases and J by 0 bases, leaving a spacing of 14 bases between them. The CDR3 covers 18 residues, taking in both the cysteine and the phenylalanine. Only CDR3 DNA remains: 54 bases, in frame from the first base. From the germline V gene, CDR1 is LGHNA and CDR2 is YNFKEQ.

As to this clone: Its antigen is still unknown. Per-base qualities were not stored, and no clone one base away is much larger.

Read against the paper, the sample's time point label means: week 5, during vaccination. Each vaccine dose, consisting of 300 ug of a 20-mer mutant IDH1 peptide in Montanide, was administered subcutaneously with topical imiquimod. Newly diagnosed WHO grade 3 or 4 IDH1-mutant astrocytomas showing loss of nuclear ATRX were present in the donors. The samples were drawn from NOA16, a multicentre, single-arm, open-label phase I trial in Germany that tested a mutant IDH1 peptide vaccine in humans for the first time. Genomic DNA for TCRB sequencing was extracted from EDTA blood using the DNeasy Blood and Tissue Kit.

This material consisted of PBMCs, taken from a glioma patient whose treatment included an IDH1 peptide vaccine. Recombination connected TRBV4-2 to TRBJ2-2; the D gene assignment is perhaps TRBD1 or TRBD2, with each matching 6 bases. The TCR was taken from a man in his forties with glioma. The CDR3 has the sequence CASSQESGATANTGELFF. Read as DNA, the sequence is TGTGCCAGCAGCCAAGAGTCGGGGGCAACAGCGAACACCGGGGAGCTGTTTTTT.